The rows below give T cell receptor beta chains drawn from one sample of a study of blood T cell repertoires in COVID-19. Repertoires were generated with immunoSEQ multiplex PCR, while TCRdb's copy carries only in-frame clones and drops some. The sample includes around 260,000 clones, 84% of them seen just once. Sequenced sample: peripheral blood. The origin of the receptors is a man aged 60 to 69 with acute or convalescent COVID-19. Each CDR3 is given without its conserved first and last residue.

CDR3aa | j_gene | v_gene
ASSSTSGGATEQF | TRBJ2-1 | TRBV7-3
ASSVTVGYT | TRBJ1-2 | TRBV2
ASSSGLYGYT | TRBJ1-2 | TRBV7-6
ASSPLSPGTSGGTDTQY | TRBJ2-3 | TRBV18
ASSPGLNFQETQY | TRBJ2-5 | TRBV18
ASSSLRAASTYEQY | TRBJ2-7 | TRBV11-2
ASSPQGNSGNTIY | TRBJ1-3 | TRBV7-9
ASSQESKAGGPQNTQY | TRBJ2-3 | TRBV4-1
ASRGTGGAGGYT | TRBJ1-2 | TRBV11-2
ASSEDPRGANTGELF | TRBJ2-2 | TRBV2
ASSTERGPSPDTQY | TRBJ2-3 | TRBV5-4
ASSQDVGGRYPNYGYT | TRBJ1-2 | TRBV3-1/TRBV3-2
ASSVGRRPGEKLF | TRBJ1-4 | TRBV6-5
ASSDRMTGGAYTQY | TRBJ2-3 | TRBV11-2
ASSLVLQVQETQY | TRBJ2-5 | TRBV5-1
ASSSRSLAGGKNEQY | TRBJ2-7 | TRBV13
ASSPSGGQQETQY | TRBJ2-5 | TRBV7-3
ASSRYTGGNNQPQH | TRBJ1-5 | TRBV18
ASSLEDRAYNEQF | TRBJ2-1 | TRBV3-1/TRBV3-2
ATIRIGLAKLPFSYNEQF | TRBJ2-1 | TRBV10-1
ASSESGANTGELF | TRBJ2-2 | TRBV9
ASSLDDRVYEQF | TRBJ2-1 | TRBV5-1
AISELRNGYT | TRBJ1-2 | TRBV10-3
ASSLGGISNEQF | TRBJ2-1 | TRBV7-9
ASSLISGNQPQH | TRBJ1-5 | TRBV5-6
ASSATGTGYLPGANVLT | TRBJ2-6 | TRBV6-1
ATRYGAGGFWSGEQF | TRBJ2-1 | TRBV15
AISQQGERGYEQY | TRBJ2-7 | TRBV10-3
ASSPRRETQY | TRBJ2-5 | TRBV18
ASSGMGLAGPEQY | TRBJ2-7 | TRBV6-5
ASSITGDPKNIQY | TRBJ2-4 | TRBV19
ASSENRASAYGYT | TRBJ1-2 | TRBV2
ASSSRSGRACEQY | TRBJ2-7 | TRBV21-1
AISESDRAGTQY | TRBJ2-3 | TRBV10-3
ASNNDRVNTEAF | TRBJ1-1 | TRBV4-2
ASSLEWGPSYEQY | TRBJ2-7 | TRBV5-4
ASSFRDNGEAF | TRBJ1-1 | TRBV18
ASSSGQGAYNEQF | TRBJ2-1 | TRBV7-3
ASSPDRGSGYGYT | TRBJ1-2 | TRBV27
ASSLISGQVTEAF | TRBJ1-1 | TRBV5-1
ASSLTAAWEQF | TRBJ2-1 | TRBV5-8
ASSEAGGFYEQY | TRBJ2-7 | TRBV6-1
ASSGAGQIEKLF | TRBJ1-4 | TRBV5-5
ASRGLAGNTGELF | TRBJ2-2 | TRBV27
ASSHSGTSGRGEQF | TRBJ2-1 | TRBV3-1/TRBV3-2
ASSPTGPDTQY | TRBJ2-3 | TRBV6-5